These 16 T cell receptor beta chains share one sample of origin, sequenced in a study of spatial heterogeneity in lung cancer. Broader study findings: How many expanded intratumoral alpha and beta TCRs were present tracked the tumor mutation count, which was a count of nonsynonymous mutations.

No antigens are known for them. MiXCR, applied by TCRdb to the 5' RACE reads, yields one record per CDR3 protein. This sample has 4,500 to 5,000 distinct CDR3 sequences, with about an eighth found just once. Noted time point: sample taken at primary tumor resection. The sample consisted of lung tumor tissue, taken at surgery. The receptors originated from a male donor with early-stage non-small cell lung cancer.

As regards this clonotype: This beta chain turned up in a library designed for alpha chains; as an off-target read, its abundance says little. Here the CDR3 reads CSVATGRAYNEQFF. The CDR3 bases are TGCAGCGTAGCTACCGGGAGGGCCTACAATGAGCAGTTCTTC. The chain uses TRBV29-1 and TRBJ2-1; TRBD2 matches at 8 bases. The CDR3 runs 14 residues. CDR1 and CDR2 from the germline V gene are SQVTM and ANQGSEA. V gave up 6 bases and J gave up 2 bases; unmatched junction bases: 6.

There are many counts of this clonotype. The library was built for alpha chains, so this beta chain is an off-target read and its size means little. The chain couples TRBV20-1 to TRBJ2-1; 12 nucleotides align to TRBD2. Germline V lookup: CDR1 DFQATT, CDR2 SNEGSKA (reference sequence). With V trimmed by 7 bases and J by 1 base, 8 bases remained unmatched. This CDR3 contains 16 residues. The CDR3 DNA reads TGCAGTGTTACCGGACTAGCGGGGCTATCCTACAATGAGCAGTTCTTC. Amino acid sequence: CSVTGLAGLSYNEQFF.

In regard to this clonotype: With the library built for alpha chains, this beta chain is off target and its frequency is not meaningful. The gene calls are TRBV7-9 and TRBJ2-5; D is perhaps TRBD2 (5 bases). The CDR3 is 14 residues long. Per germline, CDR1 SEHNR and CDR2 FQNEAQ (reference sequence). V was trimmed by 6 bases and J by 5 bases, leaving 16 bases between them. The CDR3 protein is CASSWYGVRETQYF. CDR3 bases: TGTGCCAGCAGTTGGTACGGGGTACGGGAGACCCAGTACTTC.

Concerning this clonotype: A library made for alpha chains picked up this beta chain off target, so its size means little. This chain uses TRBV29-1 with TRBJ2-1, with TRBD1 matching 8 bases. Germline CDR1 is SQVTM and CDR2 is ANQGSEA. The CDR3 totals 12 residues. Trimming cost V 7 bases and J 7 bases; bases outside gene matches: 6. The CDR3: CSGGTGRNEQFF. The CDR3 nucleotides are TGCAGCGGGGGGACAGGCAGGAATGAGCAGTTCTTC.

This clonotype was seen many times. This beta chain is a stray read from a library made for alpha chains; its abundance is not meaningful. The chain employs TRBV5-1 and TRBJ2-1, with TRBD2 matching 14 bases. The germline V gene encodes CDR1 SGHRS and CDR2 YFSETQ. Trimming took 3 bases from V and 0 from J; bases not matched to a gene: 8. The CDR3 sequence is 19 residues long. The chain's CDR3 is CASSSGTSGGPSSYNEQFF. The DNA of the CDR3 is TGCGCCAGCAGCTCAGGGACTAGCGGGGGCCCAAGCTCCTACAATGAGCAGTTCTTC.

This clonotype was seen repeatedly, ten times or more. Since it is a stray read in a library aimed at alpha chains, this beta chain has a size that is not meaningful. V gene TRBV10-2 combines with J gene TRBJ1-2, with D possibly being TRBD1 (6 bases). The germline gives CDR1 WSHSY, CDR2 SAAADI. The CDR3 has 13 amino acids. V was pared by 8 bases and J by 4 bases, with 14 bases between. CDR3 sequence reads: CASGDRLGYGYTF. CDR3 bases: TGCGCCAGCGGAGACAGGCTAGGCTATGGCTACACCTTC.

This clonotype is termed hyperexpanded. The library was designed around alpha chains, so this beta chain is a stray read whose abundance carries little weight. The chain links TRBV11-2 to TRBJ2-7; 16 positions agree with TRBD2. CDR3 size: 18 residues. Trimming cost V 5 bases and J 1 base; bases outside gene matches: 8. In germline, CDR1 is SGHAT, CDR2 FQNNGV. The CDR3 protein is CASSLQGLAGGPSYEQYF. For the CDR3, the DNA is TGTGCCAGCAGCCTACAGGGACTAGCGGGAGGGCCGTCCTACGAGCAGTACTTC.

This clonotype was observed many times. This beta chain was picked up by a library intended for alpha chains and is off target, so its count carries little meaning. This sequence joins TRBV7-2 and TRBJ1-2, with no clear D. Germline CDR1 reads SGHTA; CDR2 reads FQGNSA. This CDR3 spans 16 amino acids. With 7 bases removed from V and 4 bases from J, the gap between germline ends came to 22 bases. CDR3 sequence reads: CASTFLGHSFGYGYTF. The CDR3 DNA reads TGTGCCAGCACCTTCCTGGGTCACAGTTTTGGCTATGGCTACACCTTC.

About this clonotype: This beta chain came through as a stray read in a library set up for alpha chains, and its size says little. The V and J genes are TRBV5-1 and TRBJ2-1; 11 bases line up with TRBD1. The CDR3 covers 18 residues. Germline values: CDR1 SGHRS, CDR2 YFSETQ. V lost 0 bases and J lost 9; bases outside the gene matches: 14. CDR3 DNA sequence: TGCGCCAGCAGCTTGGGCCGAGGACAGGGGGCGCGAGAGACTGAGCAGTTCTTC. Translating gives CASSLGRGQGARETEQFF.

This clonotype was seen ten or more times. Being off target in a library aimed at alpha chains, this beta chain has a size of little meaning. The V and J genes are TRBV27 and TRBJ2-1, with 9 bases matching TRBD2. Unmatched junction bases numbered 8, after V lost 5 bases and J lost 6 bases. This CDR3 has 15 residues. The germline V gene has CDR1 MNHEY and CDR2 SMNVEV (reference sequence). This CDR3 is CASSLSGSLVNEQFF. The DNA for the CDR3 is TGTGCCAGCAGTCTTAGCGGGAGCCTGGTCAATGAGCAGTTCTTC.

Concerning this clonotype itself: This beta chain turned up in a library designed for alpha chains; as an off-target read, its abundance says little. J is TRBJ2-3 and V is TRBV2; D is undetermined. This CDR3 comprises 15 residues. The V gene lost 7 bases and the J gene lost 3 bases, with 17 bases spanning the gap. CDR1 is SNHLY and CDR2 is FYNNEI in the germline V gene. Here the CDR3 DNA reads TGTGCCAGCACCTCCACTCCGATGGGAACAGATACGCAGTATTTT. This codes for CASTSTPMGTDTQYF.

Ten or more counts support this clonotype. Found in a library prepared for alpha chains, this beta chain is an off-target read, and its abundance has little meaning. The chain's CDR3 is CASSQVEAGAITDTQYF. The CDR3 nucleotides are TGTGCCAGCAGCCAAGTAGAAGCGGGAGCAATTACAGATACGCAGTATTTT. The chain couples TRBV14 to TRBJ2-3, with TRBD2 identical over 8 bases. Germline trimming cut 1 base from V and 3 bases from J; bases unmatched to any gene: 9. This CDR3 contains 17 residues. Germline CDR1 reads SGHDN; CDR2 reads FVKESK. Filled out from reference TRBV14 and TRBJ2-3, the complete variable domain reads EAGVTQFPSHSVIEKGQTVTLRCDPISGHDNLYWYRRVMGKEIKFLLHFVKESKQDESGMPNNRFLAERTGGTYSTLKVQPAELEDSGVYFCASSQVEAGAITDTQYFGPGTRLTVL.

This clonotype was picked up a small number of times. Found in a library prepared for alpha chains, this beta chain is an off-target read, and its abundance has little meaning. The genes are TRBV12-3 or TRBV12-4 and TRBJ2-3; the match to TRBD2 covers 11 bases. The CDR3 is 14 residues long. V was pared by 3 bases and J by 5 bases, with 1 base of the junction left unmatched. The CDR3 nucleotides read TGTGCCAGCAGTTTGGGACTAGCGGTAGATACGCAGTATTTT. Protein: CASSLGLAVDTQYF.

Within the sample, this clonotype is medium-sized. This beta chain is an unintended read in a library built for alpha chains; its size means little. The V gene is TRBV15, the J gene TRBJ2-7; perhaps TRBD2 as D (5 bases). This CDR3 spans 14 amino acids. With 0 bases removed from V and 4 bases from J, the gap between germline ends came to 10 bases. Germline loops: CDR1 LNHNV, CDR2 YYDKDF (reference sequence). For the CDR3, the DNA is TGTGCCACCAGCAGAGAGACGTCGGGGTACGAGCAGTACTTC. It encodes CATSRETSGYEQYF.

This clonotype has at least ten counts. This beta chain was picked up by a library intended for alpha chains and is off target, so its count carries little meaning. The J gene is TRBJ2-5, the V gene TRBV11-3; 14 bases align to TRBD2. J lost 5 bases, V lost 5 bases, and 4 bases had no gene match. This CDR3 is 15 amino acids long. In germline, CDR1 is SGHNT, CDR2 YENEEA. CDR3 bases: TGTGCCAGCAGCAAAGGACTAGCGGGGGGTGAGACCCAGTACTTC. Its protein product is CASSKGLAGGETQYF.

This clonotype was detected many times. Because the library targeted alpha chains, this beta chain is an off-target read whose size means little. J is TRBJ2-5 and V is TRBV7-2, with 9 bases fitting TRBD2. V lost 0 bases, J lost 7 bases, and 9 bases stayed unmatched. This CDR3 contains 16 residues. The germline CDR1 and CDR2 sequences are SGHTA and FQGNSA. CDR3: CASSLAVLAGSGTQYF. The CDR3, as DNA: TGTGCCAGCAGCTTAGCGGTTCTAGCGGGATCGGGGACCCAGTACTTC.